This entry lists 13 T cell receptor beta chains sequenced from one sample in a study of T cell clonotyping in hematopoietic cell transplantation. Indicated time point: recipient sample about 28 days before transplant, after cytoreduction. The data were produced by immunoSEQ multiplex PCR, yet TCRdb's version contains in-frame clones alone and is incomplete. This table holds 25,000 or so clones, 60% to 80% found once. Material: peripheral blood mononuclear cells, obtained before stem cell transplant. The source of these receptors is a man between 45 and 60 years old with myelodysplastic syndrome. Some clones in this sample may be carry-over from other donors' samples.

The V and J genes are TRBV21-1 and TRBJ1-5; the listed D gene, TRBD1, was not tested against the DNA. TRBV21-1 corresponds to a pseudogene. The length of the CDR3 is 18 residues. The CDR3 bases are TGTGCCAGCAGCAAATTGATGGCAGACAACCATAGCAATCAGCCCCAGCATTTT. Translated: CASSKLMADNHSNQPQHF.

The genes are TRBV25-1 and TRBJ2-3, with 7 nucleotides matching TRBD2. CDR1 and CDR2 (germline): MGHDK, SYGVNS. The CDR3 runs to 17 residues. J lost 5 bases, V lost 1 base, and 12 bases had no gene match. CDR3 amino acids: CASSEWGRQGGRDTQYF. DNA for the CDR3: TGTGCCAGCAGTGAATGGGGTCGGCAGGGCGGGAGAGATACGCAGTATTTT.

The chain joins TRBV13 to TRBJ2-6; 8 nucleotides align to TRBD2. There are 14 residues in the CDR3. Germline loops: CDR1 PRHDT, CDR2 FYEKMQ (reference sequence). V lost 0 bases, J lost 11 bases, and 3 bases stayed unmatched. CDR3 coding DNA: TGTGCCAGCAGCTTAGGACTAGCGGCTCACGTCCTGACTTTC. Amino acids: CASSLGLAAHVLTF.

The V call is TRBV6-1, the J call TRBJ1-2, with unresolved D. This CDR3 has 15 residues. CDR1 and CDR2 from the germline V gene are MNHNS and SASEGT. The V and J ends lost 6 bases and 5 bases respectively, with 19 bases between them. The CDR3, as DNA: TGTGCCAGCAGCGCCCGGGAAGGGTGGATATATGGCTACACCTTC. It is translated as CASSAREGWIYGYTF.

The V call is TRBV5-6, the J call TRBJ2-6; D may correspond to TRBD1 or TRBD2 (5 bases each). This CDR3 has 16 amino acids. Looked up from germline, CDR1 is SGHDT and CDR2 is YYEEEE. The V end lost 4 bases, the J end lost 3 bases, and 14 bases lay between the germline ends. Here the CDR3 reads CASSDYAGSGANVLTF. CDR3 bases: TGTGCCAGCAGCGACTACGCAGGGAGTGGGGCCAACGTCCTGACTTTC.

This rearrangement joins TRBV29-1 to TRBJ2-7; D gene uncertain. The germline V gene encodes CDR1 SQVTM and CDR2 ANQGSEA. The CDR3 is 10 amino acids. The V and J ends lost 6 bases and 3 bases respectively, with 6 bases between them. The CDR3 spells CSVVNYEQYF. The DNA of the CDR3 is TGCAGCGTGGTTAACTACGAGCAGTACTTC.

This clone was observed a single time. The chain is built from TRBV27 and TRBJ2-3; 8 bases are a match to TRBD2. V lost 4 bases and J lost 0; bases outside the gene matches: 3. Germline lookup yields CDR1 MNHEY and CDR2 SMNVEV (reference sequence). The CDR3 covers 15 residues. The CDR3 sequence is CASSSSSGSTDTQYF. The CDR3 DNA reads as TGTGCCAGCAGTTCCTCTAGCGGGAGCACAGATACGCAGTATTTT.

CDR3 sequence: CASSFGREGELFF. The CDR3 DNA reads as TGTGCCAGCAGTTTCGGGCGGGAAGGGGAGCTGTTTTTT. The J gene is TRBJ2-2, the V gene TRBV28; D is perhaps TRBD2 (6 bases). The CDR3 totals 13 residues. V was clipped by 3 bases and J by 8 bases, with 10 bases between them. Per the germline V gene, CDR1 is MDHEN and CDR2 is SYDVKM.

This chain links TRBV7-2 with TRBJ2-3; 9 bases are a match to TRBD2. Looked up from germline, CDR1 is SGHTA and CDR2 is FQGNSA. V was pared by 5 bases and J by 1 base, with 1 base of the junction left unmatched. This CDR3 has 14 amino acids. CDR3 region: CASSRGGGTDTQYF. As DNA, the CDR3 is TGTGCCAGCAGCCGCGGGGGGGGCACAGATACGCAGTATTTT.

The chain links TRBV6-5 to TRBJ2-2; D remains ambiguous. The CDR3 contains 12 residues. Trimming cost V 5 bases and J 6 bases, with 7 bases left between them. Per the germline V gene, CDR1 is MNHEY and CDR2 is SVGAGI. CDR3: CASSRVAGELFF. DNA for the CDR3: TGTGCCAGCAGTAGGGTGGCCGGGGAGCTGTTTTTT.

This clone was found a few times. The chain combines TRBV9 with TRBJ1-6; TRBD1 might be the D (5 bases). Per germline, CDR1 SGDLS and CDR2 YYNGEE. Trimming pared 4 bases from V and 9 bases from J, leaving 14 bases between. CDR3 length: 14 amino acids. The CDR3 here is CASSTRPGPSPLHF. As DNA, the CDR3 is TGTGCCAGCAGCACCCGCCCAGGGCCTTCACCCCTCCACTTT.

The rearrangement joins TRBV30 to TRBJ1-4; D is unresolved. This CDR3 contains 13 residues. From germline, CDR1 is GTSNPN and CDR2 SVGIG (reference sequence). V was clipped by 5 bases and J by 8 bases, with 15 bases between them. The CDR3 here is CAWENNLGEKLFF. CDR3 DNA sequence: TGTGCCTGGGAAAATAACCTAGGGGAAAAACTGTTTTTT.

J is TRBJ2-7 and V is TRBV7-2, with D possibly TRBD1 on 6 matching bases. V lost 4 bases and J 3 bases, leaving 10 bases between the germline ends. The CDR3 is 13 amino acids. CDR1 is SGHTA and CDR2 is FQGNSA in the germline V gene. The CDR3 nucleotides are TGTGCCAGCAGCTCGGGACACCTCTACGAGCAGTACTTC. It translates to CASSSGHLYEQYF.